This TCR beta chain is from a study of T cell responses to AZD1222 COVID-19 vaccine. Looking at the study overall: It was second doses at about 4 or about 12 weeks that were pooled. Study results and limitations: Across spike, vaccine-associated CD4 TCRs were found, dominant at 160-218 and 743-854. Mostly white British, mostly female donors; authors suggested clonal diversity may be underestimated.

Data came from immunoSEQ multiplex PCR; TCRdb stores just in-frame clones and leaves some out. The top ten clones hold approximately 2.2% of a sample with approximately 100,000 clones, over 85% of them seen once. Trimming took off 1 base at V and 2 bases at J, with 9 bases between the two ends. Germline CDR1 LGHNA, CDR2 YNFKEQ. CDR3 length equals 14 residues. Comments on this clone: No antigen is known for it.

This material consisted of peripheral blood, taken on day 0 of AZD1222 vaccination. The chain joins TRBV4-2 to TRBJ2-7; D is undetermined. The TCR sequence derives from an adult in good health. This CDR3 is CASSQVGATYEQYF. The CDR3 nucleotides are TGTGCCAGCAGCCAAGTTGGCGCTACCTACGAGCAGTACTTC.